This TCR beta chain derives from a study of cytomegalovirus exposure and HLA in healthy donors (dated by TCRdb to 2017 to 2019). Study-level background: An earlier analysis of roughly 500 of the donors reported around 280 Gb of sequence data and 95 million to 130 million unique TCR beta sequences obtained from roughly 170 million T cells. Donor age, sex, ethnicity and CMV serostatus were collected together with the repertoire data. The T cell repertoires of around 670 subjects were profiled by immunosequencing and related to cytomegalovirus serostatus. Every repertoire in the discovery cohort had been generated on one and the same sequencing platform. Roughly 5 DR-DQ haplotypes were handled as single units for association and clustering, since linkage in the cohort was strong. Among the roughly 410 genotyped donors, around 81% belonged to the genetic ancestry cluster associated with self-reported Caucasian donors. In a later genetic analysis, genome-wide SNP genotypes for about three fifths of the roughly 670 donors were used, and that subset was treated as a discovery cohort. Across around 400 genotyped donors of the cohort, an average of about 250,000 unique TCR beta nucleotide sequences per donor were sequenced, and roughly a sixth of those sequences were non-productive. Besides the first cohort of about 730 subjects, a separate validation cohort made up of 120 different subjects was used. To predict cytomegalovirus infection status, the study combined high-throughput TCR immunosequencing, statistical association of individual TCRs with disease status, and machine learning. In an earlier analysis of roughly 600 of the donors, high-throughput TCR beta sequencing was used to judge whether each TCR beta V gene segment behaved as functional or pseudogenic. The number of typed donors differed by locus: 629-630 for A, B, C, DRB1 and DQB1; 522 for DQA1; around 610 for DPA1; and roughly 450 for DPB1. The study was designed to test whether signatures of past pathogen exposure could be identified by cataloging public T cell receptors. In the later analysis, no new phenotypic data were used to find candidate immune exposures; instead, reliance was placed on TCR beta sequences and their occurrence across donors. An early release covering some 640 HLA-typed donors comprised approximately 300 gigabases of sequencing data and approximately 85 million unique TCR sequences. HLA typing covered class I and class II loci at four-digit resolution. In a later analysis, previously published TCR beta repertoires from several hundred donors were re-analyzed and high-resolution HLA genotyping was added so that TCR occurrence patterns could be studied.

About this clone itself: The clone's antigen remains unknown. Base qualities were left out, and no much larger clone turns up one base away.

Points the paper makes about the study in general: Across donors, most TCR sequences were observed very rarely, whereas some public TCRs were present in many individuals. In the study, around 160 TCR beta chains were listed as associated with cytomegalovirus. Some IMGT-functional V segments, including TRBV6-2 and TRBV6-3, could not be told apart with the 87-base-pair reads, so those segments were excluded. At a false discovery rate of 0.05, a later analysis linked fewer than 20,000 TCR beta sequences to specific HLA alleles. An association between a missense DCLRE1C variant and V-gene and J-gene trimming of TCR beta chains was found in a later genetic analysis and replicated in an independent cohort. The authors suggested that the approach could potentially be generalized to other disease states and immunological phenotypes. Sequencing depth was assumed to be roughly uniform across donors in the presence/absence analyses, though that assumption may not hold. Correlated functional status among segregating V segments might be attributable to linkage disequilibrium, but an unknown experimental factor could not be ruled out. Several of the top co-occurrence clusters appeared to be linked to parvovirus B19, influenza, CMV and Epstein-Barr virus, according to a later analysis. Broadly in line with IMGT annotations, most TCR beta V segments showed up in productive rearrangements about 87% or about 30% of the time in an earlier analysis of several hundred of the donors. This cohort had only TCR beta chains sequenced, and the lack of alpha or paired-chain data limited which features could be detected. Assigning TCR associations to individual alleles was difficult when HLA alleles, especially DR and DQ, strongly co-occurred. A later analysis found that HLA-associated TCR beta chains were more clonally expanded and had lower generation probabilities than equally common non-associated chains. In a later analysis, TCR association rates were found to vary across HLA loci, with the most associated TCRs seen for DRB1 alleles and the fewest for HLA-C alleles. Because HLA typing was unavailable for some donors at each locus, only the typed subset was used in association tests. CMV serostatus was the only immune exposure information available for the cohort. The classifier was reported to diagnose cytomegalovirus status with high specificity and sensitivity in both the original cohort and the validation cohort. The earlier analysis of 587 of the donors excluded roughly 16 rarely observed V segments, including chromosome 9 orphons, because counts were too low. In a later genetic analysis, fewer N-insertions in productive TCRs were reported among donors in an Asian-associated ancestry cluster than the approximately 710-donor mean. A few of the identified cytomegalovirus-associated TCR beta chains were confirmed in vitro to be specific for cytomegalovirus antigens. A further reported finding was that TCR beta sequences accurately predicted the HLA-A and HLA-B alleles for most subjects in the first cohort. A later analysis found that most CMV-associated TCR beta chains appeared HLA-restricted, with HLA associations seemingly driven largely by CMV exposure. The sequencing pipeline was judged likely to have produced a cluster of highly shared sequence variants as a technical artifact.

CDR3 length: 14 amino acids, cysteine to phenylalanine. Just CDR3 DNA is preserved here, 42 bases in frame from base 1. The V end loses 4 bases and the J end loses 7 bases, and a stretch of 14 bases separates them. In the germline V gene (reference sequence), CDR1 corresponds to LNHDA and CDR2 to SQIVND. The cohort consisted of 670 or so healthy bone marrow donors. At the time of sampling, every cohort member was nominally healthy, though immune exposures that went unrecorded were likely present. The donor tested CMV seropositive, placing the donor among the roughly 300 seropositive members of the cohort. Every donor gave a peripheral blood sample, and the peripheral blood mononuclear cells from that sample were used for TCR beta sequencing. Genomic DNA was extracted from the blood cell samples with the Qiagen DNeasy Blood Extraction Kit. The library was generated by the immunoSEQ multiplex PCR assay. For the multiplex PCR, a mixture combining 60 forward primers for TCR Vbeta segments and 13 reverse primers for TCR Jbeta segments was used. A multiplex PCR assay on genomic DNA amplified the CDR3 region of rearranged TCR beta genes. Amplified TCR beta libraries were sequenced as 87-base-pair reads on the Illumina HiSeq System. Per the source publication's procedure: In a later analysis, tens of millions of unique TCR beta chains were counted across the roughly 670 repertoires, and about 10 million of these chains were shared by at least two donors. Raw reads were error-corrected and collapsed into unique sequences by a nearest-neighbor algorithm in which closely related sequences were merged to remove PCR and sequencing errors. To assign V, D and J gene segments, CDR3 sequences were aligned to IMGT reference sequences. For a sequence to be retained, a match of at least six nucleotides to both a V gene segment and a J gene segment was required. A rearrangement was called productive if the CDR3 had no stop codons and remained in frame with V and J, and every other rearrangement was called non-productive. CDR3 was defined by IMGT convention, running from the second conserved V-encoded cysteine to the conserved J-encoded phenylalanine. The earlier analysis of about 610 of the donors excluded sequences that lacked an unambiguous match to a single V gene segment. An earlier analysis of a few hundred of the donors called V segments functional above 56.7% productive rearrangements and segregating when the between-donor standard deviation exceeded 5%. A statistical classification framework was built to diagnose cytomegalovirus status from the catalog of TCR beta chain sequences. A later analysis assigned V and J genes by comparing TCR nucleotide sequences with IMGT/GENE-DB human TR gene sequences. The TCRdist pipeline was used in a later analysis to assign CDR3 sequences and most-parsimonious VDJ recombination scenarios. A later analysis defined each TCR beta chain by its CDR3 amino acid sequence plus V-gene family, and excluded reads lacking a unique V-gene family. In a later analysis, a few hundred highly shared, low-generation-probability nucleotide sequences were removed to address suspected cross-contamination and a sequencing artifact. For each public chain, a later analysis derived a clonal expansion index from normalized ranks of inferred template counts within each repertoire. Generation probabilities in a later analysis came from a VDJ recombination model fitted to out-of-frame rearrangements, and those results were checked against IGoR. A later analysis scored TCR-TCR, TCR-HLA and TCR-CMV co-occurrence with hypergeometric tests, applying a repertoire-size bias correction to TCR pairs. False discovery rates were estimated in a later analysis by permuting HLA or CMV assignments 20 times. In a later analysis, co-occurring TCRs were grouped using DBSCAN, with TCRdist sequence similarity added in when clustering inside HLA-allele-positive subsets. Co-occurrence clustering excluded repertoires with fewer than 30,000 or more than 120,000 public chains, plus five with anomalous nucleotide sharing. The source is immuneACCESS, and TCRdb retained only in-frame sequences with V and J called. Part of the clones is not carried over; for the studies checked, unresolved V genes explain less than half of this, and the remainder is unexplained. The D gene and trimming were derived from the DNA, and the V and J assignments and clone size from that table. Counted in this sample were approximately 190,000 clones; 75% to 90% of them appeared once. The ten largest clones capture 2% to 3% of the sample.

The receptor was derived from a woman aged 45-60 years in good health and CMV-seropositive. The chain is assembled from TRBV19 and TRBJ2-4; matching of 6 bases hints at TRBD1 as the D gene. Sample: PBMCs. CDR3 region: CASSNRESPNIQYF. In nucleotides, the sequence is TGTGCCAGTAGTAACAGGGAGTCCCCGAACATTCAGTACTTC.